This T cell receptor beta chain was observed in a study of blood T cell repertoires in COVID-19. Turning to the study itself: The samples span acute and convalescent COVID-19 from the United States, Italy and Spain.

In the original processing: The authors estimated nucleated cell counts from reference gene primer amplification. This table comes from immunoSEQ multiplex PCR, and its TCRdb copy is limited to in-frame clones, with some not included. The DNA gave D and trimming, while V, J and clone size come from that table. Among under 350,000 clones, around nine tenths were seen once, and the ten largest hold about 4.6%. Deletions cut 5 bases from V and 13 bases from J, with 12 bases between. CDR1 is MNHEY and CDR2 is SMNVEV in the germline V gene (reference sequence). The CDR3 extends over 12 amino acids. This clonotype originated in a man between 40 and 49 years old with acute or convalescent COVID-19. Sequenced sample: peripheral blood. The chain carries TRBV27 and TRBJ1-6, with D possibly being TRBD1 (5 bases). The CDR3: CASSLVNRPLHF. The CDR3 DNA reads as TGTGCCAGCAGTCTAGTTAACAGGCCCCTCCACTTT.